Following are 15 T cell receptor beta chains from one sample sequenced in a study of blood T cell repertoires in COVID-19. The assay was immunoSEQ multiplex PCR, and TCRdb's table has in-frame clones only and misses some. The sample yields about 530,000 clones, about 88% seen once. The source material was peripheral blood. These receptors were obtained from a woman in her forties or fifties with COVID-19, enrolled during active disease.

The chain uses TRBV5-1 and TRBJ2-1; D remains unclear. CDR1 and CDR2 (germline): SGHRS, YFSETQ. Trimming took 4 bases from V and 0 from J, leaving 8 bases between them. The CDR3 sequence is 14 residues long. The CDR3 loop is CASSPSSSYNEQFF. CDR3 sequence (DNA): TGCGCCAGCAGCCCCTCGAGCTCCTACAATGAGCAGTTCTTC.

The chain recombines TRBV2 with TRBJ1-2; unclear D gene. The CDR3 has 16 amino acids. V lost 4 bases and J 2 bases, leaving 17 bases between the germline ends. Germline CDR1 and CDR2: SNHLY and FYNNEI. The CDR3 region is CASSVRGTGLNYGYTF. CDR3 bases: TGTGCCAGCAGTGTTCGGGGAACGGGTCTAAACTATGGCTACACCTTC.

The chain combines TRBV2 with TRBJ2-3, with 11 bases identical to TRBD2. With V trimmed by 3 bases and J by 4 bases, 6 bases remained unmatched. Germline CDR1 is SNHLY and CDR2 is FYNNEI. The CDR3 sequence is 16 residues long. The CDR3: CASSESSGGAADTQYF. Written as DNA, the CDR3 is TGTGCCAGCAGTGAGAGTAGCGGGGGGGCTGCAGATACGCAGTATTTT.

This clone was picked up one time. The chain has TRBV5-4 and TRBJ1-4, with a tentative D call TRBD1 (6 bases). This CDR3 contains 16 residues. The germline CDR1 and CDR2 sequences are SGHNT and YYREEE (reference sequence). Trimming stripped 0 bases from V and 4 bases from J, with 13 bases between. The CDR3 DNA reads TGTGCCAGCAGCTTGGGGACAGTTTCCCTTAATGAAAAACTGTTTTTT. The encoded protein is CASSLGTVSLNEKLFF.

The chain joins TRBV29-1 to TRBJ2-3, with TRBD2 matching over 14 bases. In germline, CDR1 is SQVTM, CDR2 ANQGSEA. The CDR3 is made up of 13 amino acids. The junction had 1 base not matched to a gene; V was cut back by 5 bases and J by 6 bases. DNA of the CDR3: TGCAGCGTTCGGACTAGCGGGGGGGATACGCAGTATTTT. It yields the protein CSVRTSGGDTQYF.

The V and J genes are TRBV21-1 and TRBJ1-4. TRBV21-1 is listed as a pseudogene. CDR3 length equals 19 residues. CDR3 sequence: CASTHLRHGERETNEKLFF. CDR3 nucleotide sequence: TGTGCCAGCACCCACCTACGACACGGGGAGCGGGAAACTAATGAAAAACTGTTTTTT.

The chain employs TRBV4-1 and TRBJ1-2, with 9 positions matching TRBD1. The germline CDR1 and CDR2 sequences are MGHRA and YSYEKL. Unmatched junction bases numbered 2, after V lost 0 bases and J lost 3 bases. The CDR3 has 15 amino acids. The CDR3 loop reads CASSQDTGGDYGYTF. The CDR3 DNA sequence: TGCGCCAGCAGCCAAGATACAGGGGGCGACTATGGCTACACCTTC.

The chain couples TRBV7-2 to TRBJ2-7; D may be TRBD1 (6 bases). The CDR3 runs to 15 residues. Trimming shortened V by 1 base and J by 3 bases, and 13 bases separated the two germline ends. Germline-derived CDR1 and CDR2 are SGHTA and FQGNSA. For the CDR3, the DNA is TGTGCCAGCAGCTTAGAGGCAGGGGTCTTCTACGAGCAGTACTTC. It is translated as CASSLEAGVFYEQYF.

The chain recombines TRBV5-1 with TRBJ2-3; D possibly corresponds to TRBD1 (5 bases). V lost 1 base and J lost 0, with 12 bases in between. The CDR3 covers 16 residues. Germline CDR1 and CDR2: SGHRS and YFSETQ. The CDR3 sequence is CASSLQGAGSTDTQYF. For the CDR3, the DNA is TGCGCCAGCAGCTTGCAAGGGGCTGGAAGCACAGATACGCAGTATTTT. Variable domain in full (rest from reference TRBV5-1 and TRBJ2-3): KAGVTQTPRYLIKTRGQQVTLSCSPISGHRSVSWYQQTPGQGLQFLFEYFSETQRNKGNFPGRFSGRQFSNSRSEMNVSTLELGDSALYLCASSLQGAGSTDTQYFGPGTRLTVL.

V gene TRBV6-5 combines with J gene TRBJ1-2, with D possibly matching TRBD1 (6 bases). V was cut by 6 bases and J by 3 bases, with 17 bases left in between. The germline V gene encodes CDR1 MNHEY and CDR2 SVGAGI. The CDR3 has 15 amino acids. The CDR3 bases are TGTGCCAGCAGGGACAGATCCTACCGCTACTATGGCTACACCTTC. Amino acid sequence: CASRDRSYRYYGYTF.

V gene TRBV13 combines with J gene TRBJ2-1, with 16 bases that match TRBD2. This CDR3 is 19 amino acids long. Germline V gene sequence: CDR1 PRHDT, CDR2 FYEKMQ (reference sequence). The ends lost 5 bases at V and 0 bases at J; junction bases unmatched: 7. The DNA of the CDR3 is TGTGCCAGCAGCCTGGGACTAGCGGGGGGGACAAGCTCCTACAATGAGCAGTTCTTC. Encoded protein: CASSLGLAGGTSSYNEQFF.

This clone was recorded only once. This chain connects TRBV28 to TRBJ1-2; 9 nucleotides line up with TRBD1. Germline trimming cut 4 bases from V and 8 bases from J; bases unmatched to any gene: 5. Germline V gene lookup returns CDR1 MDHEN and CDR2 SYDVKM. This CDR3 contains 13 residues. The CDR3 sequence: CASSSGQGVGYTF. CDR3 DNA sequence: TGTGCCAGCAGTTCGGGACAGGGAGTGGGCTACACCTTC.

The chain employs TRBV12-5 and TRBJ1-2; 7 bases align to TRBD1. The CDR3 totals 15 residues. V lost 0 bases and J lost 3; bases outside the gene matches: 4. Per the germline V gene, CDR1 is LGHNT and CDR2 is FRNRAP. The DNA of the CDR3 is TGTGCTAGTGGTTTGGTAGACAGGGACGACTATGGCTACACCTTC. Translated, it gives CASGLVDRDDYGYTF.

The chain carries TRBV27 and TRBJ1-1, with D possibly being TRBD1 (5 bases). CDR3 length: 12 amino acids. Between the trimmed V and J ends, which lost 10 bases and 5 bases, there was a span of 14 bases. The germline CDR1 and CDR2 sequences are MNHEY and SMNVEV (reference sequence). The CDR3 coding sequence is TGTGCCACCATAACCGGGGGGACTGAAGCTTTCTTT. Its protein is CATITGGTEAFF.

The chain has TRBV18 and TRBJ1-3; 7 positions match TRBD1. The CDR3 loop spans 17 amino acids. Germline values: CDR1 KGHSH, CDR2 LQKENI. The junction had 9 bases not matched to a gene; V was cut back by 4 bases and J by 0 bases. Written as DNA, the CDR3 is TGTGCCAGCTCACGGGACAGTACACTTAGCTCTGGAAACACCATATATTTT. Protein product: CASSRDSTLSSGNTIYF.